This T cell receptor (beta chain) derives from a study of cytomegalovirus exposure and HLA in healthy donors. This clone occurred a few times. Its antigen is currently unknown. Whole-study findings and limits: High sensitivity and specificity were reportedly achieved when the classifier diagnosed cytomegalovirus status. As a later analysis showed, a missense DCLRE1C variant was linked to trimming of TCR beta V- and J-genes.

CDR1 and CDR2 (germline): LNHDA, SQIVND (reference sequence). V was trimmed by 3 bases and J by 7 bases, leaving 13 bases between them. This CDR3 contains 13 residues. Researchers ran the PCR with 60 Vbeta and 13 Jbeta primers. The repertoire was sequenced with immunoSEQ multiplex PCR; TCRdb's copy has only in-frame clones and lacks some. This table holds 130,000 to 150,000 clones, around two thirds found once. Donors consisted of healthy bone marrow donors. Sequencing was performed on PBMCs. This rearrangement joins TRBV19 to TRBJ2-7, with a tentative D call TRBD2 (6 bases). This clonotype was obtained from a woman aged 18-29 years in good health and CMV-seronegative. The CDR3, as DNA: TGTGCCAGTAGTATCATGGAGGGTGGGGAGCAGTACTTC. Protein product: CASSIMEGGEQYF.